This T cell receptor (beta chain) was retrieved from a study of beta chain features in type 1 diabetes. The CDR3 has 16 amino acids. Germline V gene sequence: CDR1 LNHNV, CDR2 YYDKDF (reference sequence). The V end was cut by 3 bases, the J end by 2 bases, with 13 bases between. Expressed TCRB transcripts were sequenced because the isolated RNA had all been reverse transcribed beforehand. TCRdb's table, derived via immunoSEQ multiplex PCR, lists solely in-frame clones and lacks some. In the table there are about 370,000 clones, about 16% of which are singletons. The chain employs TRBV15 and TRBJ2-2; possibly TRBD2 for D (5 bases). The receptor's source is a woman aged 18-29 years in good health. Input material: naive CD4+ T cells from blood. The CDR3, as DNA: TGTGCCACCAGCAGGGTACGGTCGGGAAACACCGGGGAGCTGTTTTTT. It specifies CATSRVRSGNTGELFF.